This T cell receptor (beta chain) is from a study of cytomegalovirus exposure and HLA in healthy donors. In its sample, this clone was seen a few times. Its target is not known. Method: immunoSEQ multiplex PCR; TCRdb's copy keeps in-frame clones and lacks some. The top ten hold less than 2.5% of the sample, which has about 150,000 clones, just over 85% seen once. Points from the study as a whole: Cytomegalovirus-associated TCR beta chains were listed, numbering approximately 150. Published work reported that the classifier diagnosed cytomegalovirus status with high specificity and sensitivity. Subsequent analysis of the 95 to 150 validation repertoires found a tendency for first-cohort TCR clusters to co-occur.

The CDR3 totals 13 residues. Per the germline V gene, CDR1 is SGHRS and CDR2 is YFSETQ. Losses at the gene ends were 4 bases for V and 4 bases for J; bases not matched to a gene: 3. The receptor was isolated from a human donor in good health. The chain links TRBV5-1 to TRBJ1-1; 8 bases map to TRBD1. Sample: PBMCs. The CDR3 sequence is CASSRTGGTEAFF. The CDR3 DNA reads as TGCGCCAGCAGCAGAACAGGGGGCACTGAAGCTTTCTTT. Drawing the rest from reference TRBV5-1 and TRBJ1-1, the complete variable domain is KAGVTQTPRYLIKTRGQQVTLSCSPISGHRSVSWYQQTPGQGLQFLFEYFSETQRNKGNFPGRFSGRQFSNSRSEMNVSTLELGDSALYLCASSRTGGTEAFFGQGTRLTVV.